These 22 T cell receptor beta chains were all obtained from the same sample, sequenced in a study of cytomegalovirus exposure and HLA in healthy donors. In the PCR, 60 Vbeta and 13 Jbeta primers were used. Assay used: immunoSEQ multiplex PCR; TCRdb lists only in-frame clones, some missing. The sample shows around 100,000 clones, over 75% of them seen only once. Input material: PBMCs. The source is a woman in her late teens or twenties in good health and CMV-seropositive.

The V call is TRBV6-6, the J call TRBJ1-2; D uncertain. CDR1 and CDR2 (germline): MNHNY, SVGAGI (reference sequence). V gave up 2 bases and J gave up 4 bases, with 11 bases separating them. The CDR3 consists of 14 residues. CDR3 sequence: CASSYRGMAYGYTF. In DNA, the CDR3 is TGTGCCAGCAGTTACCGAGGGATGGCCTATGGCTACACCTTC.

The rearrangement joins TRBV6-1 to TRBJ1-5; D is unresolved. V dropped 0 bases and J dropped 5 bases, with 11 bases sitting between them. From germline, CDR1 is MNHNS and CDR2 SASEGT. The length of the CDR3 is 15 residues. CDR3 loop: CASSEADTLDQPQHF. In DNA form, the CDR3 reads TGTGCCAGCAGTGAAGCCGACACGTTAGATCAGCCCCAGCATTTT.

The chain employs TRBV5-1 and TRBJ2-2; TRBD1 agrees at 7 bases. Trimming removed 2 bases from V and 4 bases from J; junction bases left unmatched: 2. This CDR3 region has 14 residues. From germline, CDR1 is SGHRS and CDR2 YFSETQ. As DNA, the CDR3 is TGCGCCAGCAGCTTACAGGGGATCACCGGGGAGCTGTTTTTT. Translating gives CASSLQGITGELFF.

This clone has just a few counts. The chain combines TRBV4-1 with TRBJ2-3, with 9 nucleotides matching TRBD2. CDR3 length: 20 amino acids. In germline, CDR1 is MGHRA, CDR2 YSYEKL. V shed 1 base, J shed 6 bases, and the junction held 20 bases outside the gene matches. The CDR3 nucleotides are TGCGCCAGCAGCCAAGTCCCTCCCCCCCTAACTAGCGGGCTTGGGGATACGCAGTATTTT. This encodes CASSQVPPPLTSGLGDTQYF.

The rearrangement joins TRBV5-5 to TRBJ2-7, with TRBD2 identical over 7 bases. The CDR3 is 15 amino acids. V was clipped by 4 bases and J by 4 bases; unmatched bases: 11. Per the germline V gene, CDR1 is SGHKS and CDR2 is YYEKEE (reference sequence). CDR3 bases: TGTGCCAGCAGCCCTCTTGGCGGGGGTGGGTACGAGCAGTACTTC. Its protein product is CASSPLGGGGYEQYF.

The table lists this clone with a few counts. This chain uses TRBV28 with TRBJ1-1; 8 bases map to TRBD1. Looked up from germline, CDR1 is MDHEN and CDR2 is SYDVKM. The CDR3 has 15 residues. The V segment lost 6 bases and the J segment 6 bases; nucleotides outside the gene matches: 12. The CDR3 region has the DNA TGTGCCAGCAGCTTCCCTGCAGGGGGCATTGCTGAAGCTTTCTTT. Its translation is CASSFPAGGIAEAFF.

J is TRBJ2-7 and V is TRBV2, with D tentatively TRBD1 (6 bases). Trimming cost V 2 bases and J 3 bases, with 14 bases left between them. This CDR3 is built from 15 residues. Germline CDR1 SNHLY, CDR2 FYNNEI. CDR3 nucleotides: TGTGCCAGCAGTGAAAGGGGGATGGGCTTCTACGAGCAGTACTTC. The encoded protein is CASSERGMGFYEQYF.

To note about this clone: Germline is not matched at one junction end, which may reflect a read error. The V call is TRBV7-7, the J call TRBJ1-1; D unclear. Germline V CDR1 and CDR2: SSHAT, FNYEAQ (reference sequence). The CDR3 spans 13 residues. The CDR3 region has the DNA TGTGCTAGCAGCTTGAGCACAGTCACTGAAGCTTTCTTT. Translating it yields CASSLSTVTEAFF.

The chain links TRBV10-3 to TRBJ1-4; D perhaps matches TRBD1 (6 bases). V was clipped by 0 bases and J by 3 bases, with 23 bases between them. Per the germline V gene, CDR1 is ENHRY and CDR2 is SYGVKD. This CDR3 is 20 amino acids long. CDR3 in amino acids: CAISESSVDEVSGANEKLFF. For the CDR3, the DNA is TGTGCCATCAGTGAGTCGAGCGTGGATGAGGTCTCAGGGGCTAATGAAAAACTGTTTTTT.

This CDR3 is CASSPRTGSNQPQHF. The CDR3 bases are TGTGCCAGCAGCCCCCGGACAGGGAGCAATCAGCCCCAGCATTTT. The genes are TRBV7-2 and TRBJ1-5; 8 nucleotides agree with TRBD1. Per germline, CDR1 SGHTA and CDR2 FQGNSA. This CDR3 is built from 15 residues. Trimming at V came to 5 bases and at J to 1 base, leaving 4 bases not matched to a gene.

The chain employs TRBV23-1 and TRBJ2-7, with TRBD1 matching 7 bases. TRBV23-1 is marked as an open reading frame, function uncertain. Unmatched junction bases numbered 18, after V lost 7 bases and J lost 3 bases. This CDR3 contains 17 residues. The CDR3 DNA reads TGCGCCAGCAAGTGGAACAGGGGCCACCCCCTTGGCTACGAGCAGTACTTC. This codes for CASKWNRGHPLGYEQYF.

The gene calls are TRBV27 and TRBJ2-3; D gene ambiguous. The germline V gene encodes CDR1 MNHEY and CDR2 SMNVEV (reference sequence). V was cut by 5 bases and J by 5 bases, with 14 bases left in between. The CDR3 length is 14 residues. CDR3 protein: CASSPRVTGDTQYF. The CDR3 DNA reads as TGTGCCAGCAGTCCCCGTGTCACGGGAGATACGCAGTATTTT.

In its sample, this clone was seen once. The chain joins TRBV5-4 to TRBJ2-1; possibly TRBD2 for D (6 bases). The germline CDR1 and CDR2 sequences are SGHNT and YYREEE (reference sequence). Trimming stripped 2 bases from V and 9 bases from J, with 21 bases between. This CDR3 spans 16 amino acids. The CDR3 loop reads CASSFGFGSQLSEQFF. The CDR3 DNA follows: TGTGCCAGCAGCTTCGGGTTCGGGAGTCAGTTGAGTGAGCAGTTCTTC.

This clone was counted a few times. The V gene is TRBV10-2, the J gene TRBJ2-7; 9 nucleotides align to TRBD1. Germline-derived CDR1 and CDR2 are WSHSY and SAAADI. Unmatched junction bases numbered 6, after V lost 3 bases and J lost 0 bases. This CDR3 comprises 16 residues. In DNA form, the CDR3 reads TGCGCCAGCAGTGACCAGGGACAGGGCTCCTCCTACGAGCAGTACTTC. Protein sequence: CASSDQGQGSSYEQYF.

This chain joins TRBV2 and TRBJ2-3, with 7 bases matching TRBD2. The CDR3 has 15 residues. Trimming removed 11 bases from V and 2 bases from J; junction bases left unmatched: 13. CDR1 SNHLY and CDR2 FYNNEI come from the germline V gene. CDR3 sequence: CASDLGGGFTDTQYF. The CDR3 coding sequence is TGTGCCTCCGACCTGGGGGGAGGGTTCACAGATACGCAGTATTTT. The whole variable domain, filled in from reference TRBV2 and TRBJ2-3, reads EPEVTQTPSHQVTQMGQEVILRCVPISNHLYFYWYRQILGQKVEFLVSFYNNEISEKSEIFDDQFSVERPDGSNFTLKIRSTKLEDSAMYFCASDLGGGFTDTQYFGPGTRLTVL.

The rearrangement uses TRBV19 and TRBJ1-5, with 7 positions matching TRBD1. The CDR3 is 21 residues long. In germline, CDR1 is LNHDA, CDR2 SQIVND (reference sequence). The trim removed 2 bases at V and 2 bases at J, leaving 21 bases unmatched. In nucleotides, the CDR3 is TGTGCCAGTAGTATACTCCCACTCAGTTTTCTAGGGGGCTCGGGCAATCAGCCCCAGCATTTT. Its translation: CASSILPLSFLGGSGNQPQHF.

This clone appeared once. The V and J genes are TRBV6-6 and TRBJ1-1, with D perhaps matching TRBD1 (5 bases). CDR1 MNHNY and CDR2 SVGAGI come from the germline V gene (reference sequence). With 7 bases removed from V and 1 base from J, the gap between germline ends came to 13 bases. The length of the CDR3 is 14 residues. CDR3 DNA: TGTGCCAGCACCGCCGGACATAGGAACACTGAAGCTTTCTTT. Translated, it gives CASTAGHRNTEAFF.

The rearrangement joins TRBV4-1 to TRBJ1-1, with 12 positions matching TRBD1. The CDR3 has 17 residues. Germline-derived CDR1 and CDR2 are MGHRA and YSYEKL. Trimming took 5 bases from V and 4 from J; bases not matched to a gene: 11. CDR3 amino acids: CASSTRQPGQGATEAFF. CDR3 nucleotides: TGCGCCAGCAGCACTCGTCAACCGGGACAGGGGGCCACTGAAGCTTTCTTT.

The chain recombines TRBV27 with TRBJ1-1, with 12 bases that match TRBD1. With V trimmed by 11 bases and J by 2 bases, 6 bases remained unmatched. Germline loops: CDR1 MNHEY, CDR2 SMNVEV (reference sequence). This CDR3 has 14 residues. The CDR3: CASGTGGGNTEAFF. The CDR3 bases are TGTGCCTCGGGGACAGGGGGCGGAAACACTGAAGCTTTCTTT.

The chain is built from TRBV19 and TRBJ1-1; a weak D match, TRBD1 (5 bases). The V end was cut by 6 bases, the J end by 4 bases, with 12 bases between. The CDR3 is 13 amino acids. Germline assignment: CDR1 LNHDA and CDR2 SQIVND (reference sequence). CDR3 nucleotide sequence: TGTGCCAGTAGAGGTCAGGGATCCACTGAAGCTTTCTTT. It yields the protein CASRGQGSTEAFF.

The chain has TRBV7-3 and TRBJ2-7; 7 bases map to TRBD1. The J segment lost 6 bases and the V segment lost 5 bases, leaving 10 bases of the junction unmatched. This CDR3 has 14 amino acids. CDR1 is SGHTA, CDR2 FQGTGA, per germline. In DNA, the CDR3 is TGTGCCAGCAGCCCTCACAGGGGTCTACGCGAGCAGTACTTC. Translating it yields CASSPHRGLREQYF.

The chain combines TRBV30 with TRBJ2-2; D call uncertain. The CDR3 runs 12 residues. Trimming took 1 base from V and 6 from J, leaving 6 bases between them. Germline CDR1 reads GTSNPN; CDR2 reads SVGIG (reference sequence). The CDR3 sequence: CAWSAGPGELFF. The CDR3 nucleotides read TGTGCCTGGAGTGCTGGGCCCGGGGAGCTGTTTTTT.